This TCR beta chain was obtained from a study of CD8+ T cells in alopecia areata. Sorting of PBMCs yielded the CD4+ and CD8+ T cells. A word on this clone: Its target is unknown.

Germline V gene lookup returns CDR1 MNHEY and CDR2 SVGAGI. The V end was cut by 5 bases, the J end by 6 bases, with 14 bases between. CDR3 length equals 13 residues. Whole-study results and caveats: Affected scalp, especially in alopecia totalis/universalis, had a higher clonality than normal scalp did. Mice showed TCR sharing more clearly than patients did, possibly owing to HLA. Resident alphabeta T-cell populations of normal skin are likewise subject to sequencing in scalp samples.

Reverse transcription of extracted RNA yielded cDNA, which provided the sequencing template. Repertoires were generated with immunoSEQ multiplex PCR, while TCRdb's copy carries only in-frame clones and drops some. The sample has 90,000 to 150,000 clones, roughly 68% seen once; the top ten hold about 3%. The sample was CD4+ T cells sorted from blood. This receptor was obtained from a human donor in good health. J is TRBJ2-7 and V is TRBV6-5; possibly TRBD2 for D (6 bases). The DNA of the CDR3 is TGTGCCAGCAGTCGCCGCATGGGGGGCGAGCAGTACTTC. It is translated as CASSRRMGGEQYF.